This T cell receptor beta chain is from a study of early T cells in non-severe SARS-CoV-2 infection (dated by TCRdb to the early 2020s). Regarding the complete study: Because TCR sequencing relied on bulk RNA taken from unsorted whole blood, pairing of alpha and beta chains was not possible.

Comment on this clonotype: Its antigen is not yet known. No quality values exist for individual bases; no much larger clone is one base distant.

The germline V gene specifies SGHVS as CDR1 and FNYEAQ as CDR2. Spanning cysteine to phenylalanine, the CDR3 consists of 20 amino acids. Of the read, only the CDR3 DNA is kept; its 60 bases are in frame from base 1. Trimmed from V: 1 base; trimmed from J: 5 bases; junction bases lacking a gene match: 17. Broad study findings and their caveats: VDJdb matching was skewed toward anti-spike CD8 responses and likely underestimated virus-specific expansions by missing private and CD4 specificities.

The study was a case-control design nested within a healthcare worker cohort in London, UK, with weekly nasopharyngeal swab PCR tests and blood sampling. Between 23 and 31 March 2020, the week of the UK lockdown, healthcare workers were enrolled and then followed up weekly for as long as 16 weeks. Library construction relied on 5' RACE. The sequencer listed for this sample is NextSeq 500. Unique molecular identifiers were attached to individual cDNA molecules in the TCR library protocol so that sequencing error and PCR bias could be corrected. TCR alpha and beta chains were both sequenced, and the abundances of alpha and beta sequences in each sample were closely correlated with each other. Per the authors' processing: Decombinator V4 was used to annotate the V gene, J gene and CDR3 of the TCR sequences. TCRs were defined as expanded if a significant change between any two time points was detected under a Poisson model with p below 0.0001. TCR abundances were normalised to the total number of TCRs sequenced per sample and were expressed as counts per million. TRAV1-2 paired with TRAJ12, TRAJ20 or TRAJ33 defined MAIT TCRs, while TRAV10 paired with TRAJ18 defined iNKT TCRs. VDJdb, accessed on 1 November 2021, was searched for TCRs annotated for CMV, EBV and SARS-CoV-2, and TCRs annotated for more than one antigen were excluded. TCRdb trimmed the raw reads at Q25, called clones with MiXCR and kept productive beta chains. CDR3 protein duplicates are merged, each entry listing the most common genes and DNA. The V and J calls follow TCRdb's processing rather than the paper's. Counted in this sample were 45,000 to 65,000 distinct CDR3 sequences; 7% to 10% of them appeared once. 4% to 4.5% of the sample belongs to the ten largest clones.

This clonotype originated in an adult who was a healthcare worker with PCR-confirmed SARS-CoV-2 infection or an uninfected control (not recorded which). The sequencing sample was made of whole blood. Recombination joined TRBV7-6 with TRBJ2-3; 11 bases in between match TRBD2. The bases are TGTGCCAGCAGCTTAGTAATTACTAGCGGGAGAACCTCACAAGTAGATACGCAGTATTTT. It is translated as CASSLVITSGRTSQVDTQYF.